The TCR beta chain under discussion was sequenced for a study of blood T cell repertoires in COVID-19. Germline V gives CDR1 SGDLS, CDR2 YYNGEE. Trimming pared 4 bases from V and 7 bases from J, leaving 9 bases between. CDR3 length: 12 residues. Original handling: How many nucleated cells were present was estimated from reference gene primer amplification. The repertoire was sequenced with immunoSEQ multiplex PCR; TCRdb's copy has only in-frame clones and lacks some. That table is the source of V, J and clone size, and D and trimming were worked out from the DNA. This table has about 290,000 clones, around four fifths appearing once.

The V gene is TRBV9, the J gene TRBJ2-1; tentative D call: TRBD2 (6 bases). The sequence was obtained from a woman aged 45-65 years with active or convalescent COVID-19. The specimen was peripheral blood. In DNA, the CDR3 is TGTGCCAGCAGCTTCAGCGGGAATGAGCAGTTCTTC. It specifies CASSFSGNEQFF.